This T cell receptor beta chain was captured in a study of blood T cells in healthy people across ages. Regarding the study as a whole: Not knowing donor CMV status may have confounded expanded clonotype changes. More naive CD4+ cells and higher diversity marked long-lived donors relative to aged donors.

As regards this clonotype: No antigen is known for it.

PCR was performed a second time for roughly 7 to 12 cycles using a sample-barcoded 5' primer and a J-beta primer mix. Each CDR3 protein is one row after TCRdb ran MiXCR on the 5' RACE reads. This table has about 1.4 million distinct CDR3 sequences, approximately 59% appearing once. Germline CDR1 MDHEN, CDR2 SYDVKM. Deletions cut 6 bases from V and 4 bases from J, with 9 bases between. The CDR3 totals 12 residues. Every sample yielded at least 6 million isolated PBMCs. The material sequenced was blood. This receptor was identified in a man aged 18 to 30 in good health. The chain has TRBV28 and TRBJ1-2, with D unclear. The CDR3 DNA reads TGTGCCAGCAGGGCAGGCGGCTATGGCTACACCTTC. Its protein is CASRAGGYGYTF.